One T cell receptor (beta chain) is described in this entry. Its antigen is undetermined. This sample includes further DNA sequences coding for the same CDR3. Each of the patients experienced relapse following autologous stem cell transplantation, and their brentuximab vedotin exposure differed. Complete response, partial response or progressive disease made up the best responses. Assay: immunoSEQ multiplex PCR; the TCRdb copy retains only in-frame clones and omits some. The repertoire has 65,000 to 95,000 clones, around 90% of them found once; the top ten carry 20% to 25%. The sample is drawn from a study of PD-1 blockade in classical Hodgkin lymphoma. The CDR3 runs 12 residues. The V gene's germline CDR1 is SNHLY and CDR2 FYNNEI. Between the trimmed V and J ends, which lost 4 bases and 5 bases, there was a span of 8 bases. Study findings and constraints: At baseline, newly diagnosed patients reportedly showed less TCR diversity than healthy donors. By C4D1 there was a significant rise in CD4+ TCR diversity but not in CD8+ TCR diversity.

The sequence came from a human donor with classical Hodgkin lymphoma. The rearrangement links TRBV2 to TRBJ1-1; TRBD1 might be the D (6 bases). The sequences come from peripheral blood mononuclear cells (PBMCs), collected at baseline. This CDR3 reads CASSVRGTEAFF. As DNA, the CDR3 is TGTGCCAGCAGTGTCAGGGGAACTGAAGCTTTCTTT.